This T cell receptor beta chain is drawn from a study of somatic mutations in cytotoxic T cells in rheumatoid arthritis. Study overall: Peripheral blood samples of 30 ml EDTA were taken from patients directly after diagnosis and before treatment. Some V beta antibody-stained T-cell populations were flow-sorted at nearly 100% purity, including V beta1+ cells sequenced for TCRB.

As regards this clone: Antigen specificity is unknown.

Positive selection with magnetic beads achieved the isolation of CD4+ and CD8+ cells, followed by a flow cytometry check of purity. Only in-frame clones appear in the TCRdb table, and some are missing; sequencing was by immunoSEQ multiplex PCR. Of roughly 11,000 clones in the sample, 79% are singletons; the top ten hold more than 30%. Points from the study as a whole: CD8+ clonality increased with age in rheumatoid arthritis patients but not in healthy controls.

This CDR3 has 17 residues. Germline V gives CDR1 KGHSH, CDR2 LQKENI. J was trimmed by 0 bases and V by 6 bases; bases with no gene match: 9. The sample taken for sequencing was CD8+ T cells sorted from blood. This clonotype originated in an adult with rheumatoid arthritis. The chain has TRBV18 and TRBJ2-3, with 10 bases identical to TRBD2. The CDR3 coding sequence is TGTGCCAGCTCCGCGAAGAGACTAGCGGGCAGCACAGATACGCAGTATTTT. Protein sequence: CASSAKRLAGSTDTQYF.